The sequence of this T cell receptor beta chain was determined in a study of breast tumors, draining lymph nodes, adjacent tissues. With 5 bases clipped from V and 7 bases from J, the junction kept 5 bases outside the gene matches. CDR1 SGHTA and CDR2 FQGNSA come from the germline V gene. The CDR3 spans 13 residues. Axillary draining lymph nodes of breast cancer patients supplied the node samples. TCRdb reanalysed the multiplex PCR reads using MiXCR and keeps one entry per CDR3 protein. The table lists 200,000 to 250,000 distinct CDR3 sequences, around 35% of them singletons. This clonotype was recorded at least ten times.

Sequencing was performed on axillary lymph node tissue. The TCR originated in a female donor with breast cancer. Some clones in this sample may be carry-over from other donors' samples. The genes are TRBV7-2 and TRBJ1-5; 7 bases align to TRBD1. CDR3 sequence reads: CASSPDRVQPQHF. The CDR3 region has the DNA TGTGCCAGCAGCCCCGACAGGGTGCAGCCCCAGCATTTT.